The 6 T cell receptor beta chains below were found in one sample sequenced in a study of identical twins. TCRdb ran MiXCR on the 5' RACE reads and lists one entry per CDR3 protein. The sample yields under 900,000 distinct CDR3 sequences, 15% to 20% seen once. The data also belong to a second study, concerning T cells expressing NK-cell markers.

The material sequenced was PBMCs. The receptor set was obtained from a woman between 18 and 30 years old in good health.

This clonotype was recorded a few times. The CDR3 is CASSPFNKNIQYF. The DNA for the CDR3 is TGTGCCAGCAGTCCTTTTAACAAAAACATTCAGTACTTC. This chain uses TRBV12-3 or TRBV12-4 with TRBJ2-4; the D is unclear. The V end lost 5 bases, the J end lost 3 bases, and 8 bases lay between the germline ends. The CDR3 runs to 13 residues.

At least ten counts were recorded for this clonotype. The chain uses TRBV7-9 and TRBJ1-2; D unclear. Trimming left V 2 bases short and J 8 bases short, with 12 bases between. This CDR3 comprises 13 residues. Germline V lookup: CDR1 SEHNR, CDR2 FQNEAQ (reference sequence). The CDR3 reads CASSLWAGHGYTF. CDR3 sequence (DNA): TGTGCCAGCAGCTTATGGGCAGGCCACGGCTACACCTTC.

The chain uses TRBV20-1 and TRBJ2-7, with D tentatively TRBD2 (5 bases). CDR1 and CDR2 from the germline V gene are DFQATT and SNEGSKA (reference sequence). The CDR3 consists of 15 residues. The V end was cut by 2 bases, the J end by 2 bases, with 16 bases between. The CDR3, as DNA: TGCAGTGCTAGAATAGAAGCACGGACTCCCTACGAGCAGTACTTC. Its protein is CSARIEARTPYEQYF.

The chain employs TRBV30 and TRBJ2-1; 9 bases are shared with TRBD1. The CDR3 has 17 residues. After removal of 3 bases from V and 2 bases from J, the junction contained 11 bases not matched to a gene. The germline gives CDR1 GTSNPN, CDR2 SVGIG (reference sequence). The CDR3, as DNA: TGTGCCTGGAGAACCCCGCGAGGACAGGGGACCTACAATGAGCAGTTCTTC. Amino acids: CAWRTPRGQGTYNEQFF.

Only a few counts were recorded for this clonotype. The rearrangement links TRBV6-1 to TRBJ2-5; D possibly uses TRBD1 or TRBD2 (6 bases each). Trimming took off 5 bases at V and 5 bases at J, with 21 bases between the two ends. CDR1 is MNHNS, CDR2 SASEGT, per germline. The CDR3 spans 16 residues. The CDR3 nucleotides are TGTGCCAGCAGTACCCTATCGGGGGCTGGGAAGGAGACCCAGTACTTC. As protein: CASSTLSGAGKETQYF.

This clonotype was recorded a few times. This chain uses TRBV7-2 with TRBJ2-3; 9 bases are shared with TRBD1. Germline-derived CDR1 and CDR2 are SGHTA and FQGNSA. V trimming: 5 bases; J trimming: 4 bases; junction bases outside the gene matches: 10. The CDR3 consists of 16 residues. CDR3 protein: CASSLLGQGIADTQYF. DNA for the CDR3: TGTGCCAGCAGCCTCCTCGGACAGGGGATCGCAGATACGCAGTATTTT.